This entry describes one T cell receptor beta chain. PCR involved 60 Vbeta and 13 Jbeta primers. Sequencing used immunoSEQ multiplex PCR; TCRdb keeps in-frame clones, though not all of them. This sample has approximately 100,000 clones, with approximately 81% found just once. These data originate in a study of cytomegalovirus exposure and HLA in healthy donors. This CDR3 region has 15 residues. Looked up from germline, CDR1 is SGDLS and CDR2 is YYNGEE. Trimming left V 4 bases short and J 6 bases short, with 16 bases between. This chain uses TRBV9 with TRBJ2-2; possibly TRBD1 for D (5 bases). The sequence derives from a male donor in good health and CMV-seropositive. The sample consisted of PBMCs. CDR3 DNA: TGTGCCAGCAGCCCCCGGCCAGGGCGAGCCGGGGAGCTGTTTTTT. Protein product: CASSPRPGRAGELFF.